The present T cell receptor (beta chain) was sequenced within a study of blood T cell repertoires in COVID-19. Germline V gene sequence: CDR1 LGHDT, CDR2 YNNKEL (reference sequence). The junction had 13 bases not matched to a gene; V was cut back by 4 bases and J by 4 bases. The CDR3 sequence is 17 residues long. The repertoire was sequenced with immunoSEQ multiplex PCR; TCRdb's copy has only in-frame clones and lacks some. The top ten hold about 1.5% of the sample, which has hundreds of thousands of clones, roughly 86% seen once. Adults between about 18 and 95 years of age took part from about two dozen US areas. Recovered status applied to Cohort 3 donors who had two consecutive negative PCRs. It also applied to those with clearance or with symptom resolution.

This receptor was identified in a woman between 45 and 60 years old who had recovered from COVID-19. This chain uses TRBV3-1 (or the pseudogene TRBV3-2) with TRBJ1-2; TRBD1 aligns across 9 bases. The sequencing sample was made of PBMCs or T cells enriched from blood (not recorded which). CDR3 DNA: TGTGCCAGCAGCCCGTACTCTCCGGGACAGGGACTCTATGGCTACACCTTC. This encodes CASSPYSPGQGLYGYTF.